What follows are 18 T cell receptor beta chains derived from one specimen sequenced in a study of blood T cell repertoires in COVID-19. The assay was immunoSEQ multiplex PCR, and TCRdb's table has in-frame clones only and misses some. The sample carries about 130,000 clones, approximately 82% recorded once. Sequenced sample: peripheral blood. All receptors derive from a man aged 60-69 years who had recovered from COVID-19.

The chain recombines TRBV28 with TRBJ2-5; the match to TRBD2 covers 7 bases. CDR1 and CDR2 (germline): MDHEN, SYDVKM. The CDR3 sequence is 14 residues long. V shed 5 bases, J shed 5 bases, and the junction held 8 bases outside the gene matches. The CDR3 DNA is TGTGCCAGCAGTACACCCTCGACTAGCGAGACCCAGTACTTC. It encodes CASSTPSTSETQYF. The full variable domain, with the rest looked up from reference TRBV28 and TRBJ2-5, is DVKVTQSSRYLVKRTGEKVFLECVQDMDHENMFWYRQDPGLGLRLIYFSYDVKMKEKGDIPEGYSVSREKKERFSLILESASTNQTSMYLCASSTPSTSETQYFGPGTRLLVL.

The genes are TRBV5-1 and TRBJ2-2; no firm D call. V was pared by 0 bases and J by 3 bases, with 6 bases between. The CDR3 spans 14 residues. Germline CDR1 is SGHRS and CDR2 is YFSETQ. CDR3 residues: CASSLGADTGELFF. CDR3 sequence (DNA): TGCGCCAGCAGCTTGGGCGCTGACACCGGGGAGCTGTTTTTT.

The rearrangement uses TRBV18 and TRBJ2-5; D call uncertain. CDR1 KGHSH and CDR2 LQKENI come from the germline V gene. The CDR3 runs to 11 residues. V was pared by 2 bases and J by 5 bases, with 3 bases between. The CDR3: CASSPAETQYF. The CDR3 bases are TGTGCCAGCTCACCAGCGGAGACCCAGTACTTC.

This clone has just a few counts. The identical CDR3 is also encoded by other nucleotide sequences in the sample. This sequence joins TRBV28 and TRBJ1-2; D gene unclear. CDR3 size: 13 residues. The V end lost 2 bases, the J end lost 2 bases, and 6 bases lay between the germline ends. Per germline, CDR1 MDHEN and CDR2 SYDVKM. The CDR3: CASSLTGNYGYTF. The CDR3 DNA follows: TGTGCCAGCAGTTTAACGGGGAACTATGGCTACACCTTC.

CDR3 sequence: CASSPGVAGYLLQYF. The CDR3 bases are TGTGCCAGCAGCCCCGGGGTAGCGGGTTACCTATTACAGTACTTC. The rearrangement joins TRBV7-2 to TRBJ2-7, with TRBD2 identical over 7 bases. The CDR3 is 15 residues long. Trimming at V came to 5 bases and at J to 10 bases, leaving 17 bases not matched to a gene. The V gene's germline CDR1 is SGHTA and CDR2 FQGNSA.

This clone was seen only a few times. This rearrangement joins TRBV6-6 to TRBJ1-1, with 7 positions matching TRBD1. V lost 2 bases, J lost 4 bases, and 1 base stayed unmatched. Germline assignment: CDR1 MNHNY and CDR2 SVGAGI (reference sequence). The CDR3 loop spans 13 amino acids. The CDR3, as DNA: TGTGCCAGCAGTTACGACAGGGTCACTGAAGCTTTCTTT. This translates into CASSYDRVTEAFF.

The rearrangement uses TRBV30 and TRBJ1-3; 8 bases agree with TRBD1. V trimming: 5 bases; J trimming: 2 bases; junction bases outside the gene matches: 5. Germline V gene data show CDR1 as GTSNPN and CDR2 as SVGIG (reference sequence). The CDR3 contains 14 residues. The CDR3 DNA reads as TGTGCCTGGGGACAGGGCCAACCTGGAAACACCATATATTTT. Its protein is CAWGQGQPGNTIYF.

The genes are TRBV5-1 and TRBJ2-2, with D perhaps matching TRBD2 (7 bases). Trimming removed 3 bases at V and 1 base at J, with 13 bases between. The CDR3 contains 16 residues. Per the germline V gene, CDR1 is SGHRS and CDR2 is YFSETQ. The CDR3 protein is CASSSGASGNTGELFF. The DNA of the CDR3 is TGCGCCAGCAGCTCGGGGGCTAGCGGGAACACCGGGGAGCTGTTTTTT.

The chain joins TRBV27 to TRBJ1-1, with D perhaps matching TRBD1 (6 bases). From germline, CDR1 is MNHEY and CDR2 SMNVEV (reference sequence). V lost 3 bases to trimming and J lost 1 base, with 9 bases between them. This CDR3 is built from 14 residues. The CDR3 is CASSFGQPNTEAFF. CDR3 DNA: TGTGCCAGCAGTTTCGGACAGCCGAACACTGAAGCTTTCTTT.

The chain combines TRBV5-6 with TRBJ1-2; 9 bases match TRBD1. Germline V gene data show CDR1 as SGHDT and CDR2 as YYEEEE. The CDR3 contains 17 residues. The V segment lost 4 bases and the J segment 3 bases; nucleotides outside the gene matches: 13. DNA for the CDR3: TGTGCCAGCAGCCCCCGGCACGACAGGGGGGTGGACTATGGCTACACCTTC. Its protein product is CASSPRHDRGVDYGYTF.

V gene TRBV5-1 combines with J gene TRBJ2-1, with no clear D. This CDR3 region has 12 residues. V lost 0 bases and J 7 bases, leaving 5 bases between the germline ends. Germline V gene sequence: CDR1 SGHRS, CDR2 YFSETQ. CDR3 coding DNA: TGCGCCAGCAGCTTGGTGGAGAATGAGCAGTTCTTC. Translation gives CASSLVENEQFF.

Comment on this clone: Other DNA sequences in this specimen translate into the identical CDR3. The chain is built from TRBV7-2 and TRBJ2-1, with 10 bases fitting TRBD2. The CDR3 loop spans 14 amino acids. From germline, CDR1 is SGHTA and CDR2 FQGNSA. V lost 6 bases and J lost 4; bases outside the gene matches: 3. CDR3 loop: CASSFSGGYNEQFF. The CDR3 coding sequence is TGTGCCAGCAGTTTTAGCGGGGGGTACAATGAGCAGTTCTTC.

This clone was detected only a few times. The CDR3, as DNA: TGTGCCAGTAGAAGGACTAGCGGACGCACAGATACGCAGTATTTT. It encodes CASRRTSGRTDTQYF. The genes are TRBV19 and TRBJ2-3; 10 bases line up with TRBD2. J gave up 1 base and V 6 bases, and 4 bases lay outside the gene matches. Germline V gives CDR1 LNHDA, CDR2 SQIVND (reference sequence). The CDR3 contains 15 residues. Drawing the rest from reference TRBV19 and TRBJ2-3, the complete variable domain is DGGITQSPKYLFRKEGQNVTLSCEQNLNHDAMYWYRQDPGQGLRLIYYSQIVNDFQKGDIAEGYSVSREKKESFPLTVTSAQKNPTAFYLCASRRTSGRTDTQYFGPGTRLTVL.

The chain combines TRBV18 with TRBJ2-6; weak D call: TRBD2 (6 bases). CDR1 and CDR2 from the germline V gene are KGHSH and LQKENI. Trimming left V 2 bases short and J 0 bases short, with 11 bases between. The CDR3 consists of 17 residues. The CDR3 spells CASSPIPTSSGANVLTF. CDR3 in DNA: TGTGCCAGCTCACCAATCCCGACTAGCTCTGGGGCCAACGTCCTGACTTTC.

Only one count was recorded for this clone. V usage is TRBV6-2 or TRBV6-3 and J usage is TRBJ1-5; TRBD1 might be the D (6 bases). CDR1 MNHEY and CDR2 SVGEGT come from the germline V gene. V lost 4 bases to trimming and J lost 4 bases, with 14 bases between them. The CDR3 loop spans 15 amino acids. As DNA, the CDR3 is TGTGCCAGCAGTTGGGGACAAAGTCCTAATCAGCCCCAGCATTTT. Translating it yields CASSWGQSPNQPQHF.

The V gene is TRBV28, the J gene TRBJ1-6, with TRBD1 identical over 8 bases. V lost 6 bases, J lost 9 bases, and 7 bases stayed unmatched. The length of the CDR3 is 14 residues. Germline CDR1 MDHEN, CDR2 SYDVKM. In DNA, the CDR3 is TGTGCCAGCAGGGCAGGGGGCTCGGGTTCACCCCTCCACTTT. This translates into CASRAGGSGSPLHF.

The rearrangement links TRBV25-1 to TRBJ2-2, with no clear D. This CDR3 has 14 amino acids. Germline V lookup: CDR1 MGHDK, CDR2 SYGVNS. V was clipped by 0 bases and J by 10 bases, with 12 bases between them. CDR3 sequence: CASSEYGDPTELFF. DNA for the CDR3: TGTGCCAGCAGTGAATACGGAGACCCGACGGAGCTGTTTTTT.

The chain employs TRBV11-2 and TRBJ2-3; 7 bases are shared with TRBD1. Trimming cost V 4 bases and J 8 bases; bases outside gene matches: 12. Per germline, CDR1 SGHAT and CDR2 FQNNGV. There are 15 residues in the CDR3. The CDR3 coding sequence is TGTGCCAGCAGCTCCCAAGGGGGCAGGGGATTTACGCAGTATTTT. Its translation: CASSSQGGRGFTQYF. The complete variable domain, with remaining parts taken from reference TRBV11-2 and TRBJ2-3, reads EAGVAQSPRYKIIEKRQSVAFWCNPISGHATLYWYQQILGQGPKLLIQFQNNGVVDDSQLPKDRFSAERLKGVDSTLKIQPAKLEDSAVYLCASSSQGGRGFTQYFGPGTRLTVL.